A selection of T cell receptor beta chains follows, all from one sample in a study of blood T cell repertoires in COVID-19. This table comes from immunoSEQ multiplex PCR, and its TCRdb copy is limited to in-frame clones, with some not included. The profile covers over 70,000 clones, with just over 90% appearing a single time and 2% to 3% taken by the ten largest. The sequenced sample was peripheral blood. These receptors all come from a man aged 50-59 years with COVID-19, enrolled during active disease. CDR3s include the opening cysteine and the closing phenylalanine or tryptophan. A D gene is named only where the DNA matches it firmly. Only part of the rows carry a size: once, few, many, or a class if the clone is expanded.

TRBJ2-2,.,TRBD2,TRBV7-3,CASSSGTSGSVTGELFF,TGTGCCAGCAGCTCCGGGACTAGCGGGAGTGTCACCGGGGAGCTGTTTTTT
TRBJ2-6,.,.,TRBV19,CASSLGQTSGANVLTF,TGTGCCAGTAGTTTAGGACAGACCTCTGGGGCCAACGTCCTGACTTTC
TRBJ2-3,.,TRBD2,TRBV13,CASSIGTRTTDTQYF,TGTGCCAGCAGCATCGGGACTAGGACGACAGATACGCAGTATTTT
TRBJ2-2,.,TRBD2,TRBV28,CASSLGTSGNKGNTGELFF,TGTGCCAGCAGTTTAGGGACTAGCGGGAACAAGGGTAACACCGGGGAGCTGTTTTTT
TRBJ2-5,once,.,TRBV27,CASSPYEDAETQYF,TGTGCCAGCAGTCCCTATGAGGATGCGGAGACCCAGTACTTC
TRBJ2-5,.,.,TRBV29-1,CSVAGGTQETQYF,TGCAGCGTTGCTGGCGGGACCCAAGAGACCCAGTACTTC
TRBJ1-1,.,.,TRBV5-1,CASSLARANTEAFF,TGCGCCAGCAGCTTGGCCAGGGCCAACACTGAAGCTTTCTTT
TRBJ2-7,once,TRBD2,TRBV6-5,CASRTTSGSREQYF,TGTGCCAGCAGAACGACTAGCGGGAGCCGCGAGCAGTACTTC
TRBJ1-2,.,TRBD1,TRBV3-1/TRBV3-2,CASSQGGQGVHGYTF,TGTGCCAGCAGCCAGGGGGGACAGGGGGTACATGGCTACACCTTC
TRBJ1-1,.,.,TRBV19,CASSSTVNTEAFF,TGTGCCAGTAGCTCGACAGTGAACACTGAAGCTTTCTTT
TRBJ2-5,.,.,TRBV12-3/TRBV12-4,CASSRETQYF,TGTGCCAGCAGTCGAGAGACCCAGTACTTC
TRBJ2-1,.,TRBD1,TRBV19,CASSMQGGAYEQFF,TGTGCCAGTAGTATGCAAGGGGGCGCTTATGAGCAGTTCTTC
TRBJ2-2,.,TRBD2,TRBV6-4,CASSQTSGRPGELFF,TGTGCCAGCAGCCAGACTAGCGGGAGGCCCGGGGAGCTGTTTTTT
TRBJ2-3,.,TRBD1,TRBV9,CASSPRQGALADTQYF,TGTGCCAGCAGCCCACGACAGGGGGCTTTGGCAGATACGCAGTATTTT
TRBJ2-1,.,.,TRBV9,CASSERVSSYNEQFF,TGTGCCAGCAGCGAGCGGGTGAGCTCCTACAATGAGCAGTTCTTC
TRBJ2-7,.,TRBD1,TRBV30,CAWSVQGDLPPDF,TGTGCCTGGAGTGTACAGGGGGACCTCCCTCCGGACTTC
TRBJ2-1,few,TRBD1,TRBV25-1,CASSGTGGPYNEQFF,TGTGCCAGCAGTGGGACAGGGGGACCCTACAATGAGCAGTTCTTC
TRBJ1-5,.,.,TRBV5-4,CASSNDGGNQPQHF,TGTGCCAGCAGCAACGACGGGGGCAATCAGCCCCAGCATTTT
TRBJ2-1,few,TRBD2,TRBV6-5,CASRTSGSTEQFF,TGTGCCAGTCGGACTAGCGGGAGTACTGAGCAGTTCTTC
TRBJ1-1,.,.,TRBV27,CASKTPGFGTEAFF,TGTGCCAGCAAGACTCCCGGGTTTGGCACTGAAGCTTTCTTT
TRBJ2-1,.,TRBD1,TRBV5-1,CASSPTGANYNEQFF,TGCGCCAGCAGCCCCACAGGGGCAAACTACAATGAGCAGTTCTTC
TRBJ2-3,.,.,TRBV30,CAWSVPPASGTDTQYF,TGTGCCTGGAGTGTCCCCCCGGCTAGCGGCACAGATACGCAGTATTTT
TRBJ2-1,once,.,TRBV24-1,CATSVLDDEQFF,TGTGCCACCAGTGTCCTAGACGATGAGCAGTTCTTC
TRBJ1-1,few,.,TRBV11-2,CASSFTREGTEAFF,TGTGCCAGCAGCTTCACCAGGGAGGGCACTGAAGCTTTCTTT
TRBJ2-3,.,TRBD2,TRBV9,CASSVGSPAGTDTQYF,TGTGCCAGCAGCGTAGGATCCCCAGCGGGAACAGATACGCAGTATTTT
TRBJ1-1,.,.,TRBV19,CASSGSRHVNTEAFF,TGTGCCAGTAGTGGAAGTAGACACGTGAACACTGAAGCTTTCTTT
TRBJ2-7,.,TRBD1,TRBV10-1,CASNPDRGTGHEQYF,TGCGCCAGCAACCCTGACAGGGGAACCGGCCACGAGCAGTACTTC
TRBJ2-3,.,TRBD2,TRBV5-1,CASSLDPGGDTQYF,TGCGCCAGCAGCTTGGACCCGGGAGGGGATACGCAGTATTTT
TRBJ1-5,.,.,TRBV12-3/TRBV12-4,CASSRGGNQPQHF,TGTGCCAGCAGCCGAGGTGGCAATCAGCCCCAGCATTTT
TRBJ1-2,.,.,TRBV19,CASSTKTVYGYTF,TGTGCCAGTAGTACCAAGACAGTCTATGGCTACACCTTC
TRBJ2-5,.,TRBD2,TRBV11-2,CASRQARGGPQETQYF,TGTGCCAGCAGACAGGCTAGGGGAGGGCCCCAAGAGACCCAGTACTTC
TRBJ2-5,.,.,TRBV24-1,CATSDFQTAQETQYF,TGTGCCACCAGTGATTTCCAGACAGCCCAAGAGACCCAGTACTTC
TRBJ2-1,once,TRBD2,TRBV12-3/TRBV12-4,CAGGTRHNEQFF,TGTGCCGGGGGGACTAGACACAATGAGCAGTTCTTC
TRBJ1-4,.,TRBD1,TRBV6-5,CASSYVSGTGIEKLFF,TGTGCCAGCAGTTACGTGAGTGGGACAGGGATCGAAAAACTGTTTTTT
TRBJ1-6,few,.,TRBV3-1/TRBV3-2,CASSQPGMASPLHF,TGTGCCAGCAGCCAGCCAGGAATGGCTTCACCCCTCCACTTT
TRBJ1-5,.,TRBD1,TRBV5-1,CASSLDGTGLSNQPQHF,TGCGCCAGCAGCTTGGATGGGACAGGGTTAAGCAATCAGCCCCAGCATTTT
TRBJ2-1,.,TRBD1,TRBV6-5,CASEKGTGVDEQFF,TGTGCCAGCGAAAAGGGGACAGGGGTGGATGAGCAGTTCTTC